This T cell receptor (beta chain) was observed in a study of blood T cell repertoires in COVID-19. In the study overall: T cells, B-cell-depleted T cells, or PBMCs supplied cDNA or gDNA.

Researchers sorted participants into cohorts using their self-reported clinical history. Original processing notes: Nucleated cell number was recorded as an estimate derived from reference gene primer amplification. Data came from immunoSEQ multiplex PCR; TCRdb stores just in-frame clones and leaves some out. D and trimming come from the DNA, and the V and J calls and clone size come from that table. Of fewer than 350,000 clones detected, roughly 85% appear once; the ten largest clones hold around 4.5%. The germline gives CDR1 SGHTA, CDR2 FQGNSA. The CDR3 runs 14 residues. V was shortened by 11 bases and J by 6 bases, with 21 bases between the two germline ends.

The chain recombines TRBV7-2 with TRBJ2-3, with D possibly TRBD2 on 6 matching bases. This clonotype was sampled from a middle-aged woman with acute COVID-19. Sequencing was carried out using PBMCs or T cells enriched from blood (not recorded which). CDR3 bases: TGTGCCGGGAAACTAGCCCCGAACCACGATACGCAGTATTTT. Translating gives CAGKLAPNHDTQYF.